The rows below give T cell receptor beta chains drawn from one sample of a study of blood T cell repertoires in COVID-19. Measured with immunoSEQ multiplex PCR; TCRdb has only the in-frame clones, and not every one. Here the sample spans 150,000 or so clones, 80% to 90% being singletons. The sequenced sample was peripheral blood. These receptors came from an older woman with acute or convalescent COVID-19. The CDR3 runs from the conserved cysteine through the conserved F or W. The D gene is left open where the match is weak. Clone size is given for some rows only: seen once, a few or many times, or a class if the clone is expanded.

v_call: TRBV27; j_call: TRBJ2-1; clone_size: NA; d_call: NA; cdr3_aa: CASSPRSGTSKNEQFF; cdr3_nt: TGTGCCAGCAGCCCACGCTCCGGGACAAGTAAGAATGAGCAGTTCTTC
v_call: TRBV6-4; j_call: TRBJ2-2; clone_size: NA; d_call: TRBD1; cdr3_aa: CASSAQGAGELFF; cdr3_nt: TGTGCCAGCAGTGCCCAGGGGGCCGGGGAGCTGTTTTTT
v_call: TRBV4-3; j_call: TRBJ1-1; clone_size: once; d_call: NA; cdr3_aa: CASSQGIVEGSTEAFF; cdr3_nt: TGCGCCAGCAGCCAAGGAATAGTGGAGGGGAGCACTGAAGCTTTCTTT
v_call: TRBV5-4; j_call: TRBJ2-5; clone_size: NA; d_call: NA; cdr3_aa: CASSLLGGGQETQYF; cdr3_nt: TGTGCCAGCAGCTTATTAGGGGGGGGACAAGAGACCCAGTACTTC
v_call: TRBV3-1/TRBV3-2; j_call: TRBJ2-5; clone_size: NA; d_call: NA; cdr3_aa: CASSQVRGETQYF; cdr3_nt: TGTGCCAGCAGCCAAGTCAGGGGAGAGACCCAGTACTTC
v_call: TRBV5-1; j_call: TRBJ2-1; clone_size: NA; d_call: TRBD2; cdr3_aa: CASSPDLLAGGRNEQFF; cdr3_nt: TGCGCCAGCAGCCCCGACTTACTAGCGGGGGGGCGCAATGAGCAGTTCTTC
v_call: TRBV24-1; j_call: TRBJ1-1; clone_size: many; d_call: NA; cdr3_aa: CATSETGLSTEAFF; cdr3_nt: TGTGCCACCAGTGAAACCGGACTTTCCACTGAAGCTTTCTTT
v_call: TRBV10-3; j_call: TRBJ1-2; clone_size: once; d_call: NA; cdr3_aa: CAISGTGQTLNYGYTF; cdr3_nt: TGTGCCATCAGTGGGACGGGACAAACACTCAACTATGGCTACACCTTC
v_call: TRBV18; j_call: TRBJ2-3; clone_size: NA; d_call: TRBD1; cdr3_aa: CASSPDSDRDGPDTQYF; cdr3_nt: TGTGCCAGCTCTCCCGACTCGGACAGGGACGGTCCAGATACGCAGTATTTT
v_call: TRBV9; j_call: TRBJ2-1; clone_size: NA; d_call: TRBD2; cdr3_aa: CASSGRGGGRNEQFF; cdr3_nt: TGTGCCAGCAGCGGAAGGGGCGGGGGGCGAAATGAGCAGTTCTTC
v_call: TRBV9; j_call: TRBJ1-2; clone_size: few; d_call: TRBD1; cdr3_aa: CASNPTGTGLHGYTF; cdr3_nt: TGTGCCAGCAACCCGACCGGGACAGGGCTACATGGCTACACCTTC
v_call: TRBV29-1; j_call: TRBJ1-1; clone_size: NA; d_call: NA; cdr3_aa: CSGASGITEAFF; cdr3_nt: TGCAGCGGGGCATCGGGGATCACTGAAGCTTTCTTT
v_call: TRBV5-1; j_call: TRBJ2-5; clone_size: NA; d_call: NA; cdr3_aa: CASSFAGVRETQYF; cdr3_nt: TGCGCCAGCAGCTTCGCCGGGGTCCGGGAGACCCAGTACTTC
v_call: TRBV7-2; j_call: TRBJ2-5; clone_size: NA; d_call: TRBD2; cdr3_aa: CASSFASGEQETQYF; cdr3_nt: TGTGCCAGCAGCTTTGCTAGCGGGGAGCAAGAGACCCAGTACTTC
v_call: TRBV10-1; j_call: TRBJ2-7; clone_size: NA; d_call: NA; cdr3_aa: CASRVDSRVSYEQYF; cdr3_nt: TGCGCCAGCAGGGTTGACAGCCGGGTTTCCTACGAGCAGTACTTC
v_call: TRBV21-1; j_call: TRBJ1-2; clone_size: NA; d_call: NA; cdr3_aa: CASSKETGANYGYIF; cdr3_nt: TGTGCCAGCAGCAAAGAAACAGGGGCTAACTATGGCTACATCTTC
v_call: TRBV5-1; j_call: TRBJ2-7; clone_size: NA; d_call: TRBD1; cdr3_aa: CASSLQDRDEQYF; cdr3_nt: TGCGCCAGCAGCTTGCAGGACAGGGACGAGCAGTACTTC
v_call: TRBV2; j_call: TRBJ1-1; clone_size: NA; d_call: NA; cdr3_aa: CASSPRMFEAFF; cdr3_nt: TGTGCCAGCAGTCCGAGGATGTTTGAAGCTTTCTTT
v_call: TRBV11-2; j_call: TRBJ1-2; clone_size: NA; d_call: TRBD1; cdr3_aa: CASSLGQGYGYTF; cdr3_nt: TGTGCCAGCAGCTTAGGACAGGGATATGGCTACACCTTC
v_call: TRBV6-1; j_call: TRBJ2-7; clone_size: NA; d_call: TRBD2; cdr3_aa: CASSDVAGPYEQYF; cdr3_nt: TGTGCCAGCAGTGATGTAGCGGGGCCCTACGAGCAGTACTTC
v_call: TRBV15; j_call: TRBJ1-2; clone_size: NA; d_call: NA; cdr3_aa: CATSRDTTGNGYTF; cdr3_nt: TGTGCCACCAGCAGGGATACAACAGGGAATGGCTACACCTTC
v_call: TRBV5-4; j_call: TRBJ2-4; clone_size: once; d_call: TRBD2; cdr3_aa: CASSLDFRSGGRGNIQYF; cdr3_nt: TGTGCCAGCAGCTTGGATTTCAGGAGCGGGGGACGAGGGAACATTCAGTACTTC
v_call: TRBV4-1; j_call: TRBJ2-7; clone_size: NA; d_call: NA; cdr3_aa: CASSHSGGQPTYEQYF; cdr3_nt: TGCGCCAGCAGCCACTCAGGTGGACAGCCAACCTACGAGCAGTACTTC
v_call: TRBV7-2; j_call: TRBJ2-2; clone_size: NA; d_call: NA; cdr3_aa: CASSRGQNTGELFF; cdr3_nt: TGTGCCAGCAGCCGGGGACAGAACACCGGGGAGCTGTTTTTT
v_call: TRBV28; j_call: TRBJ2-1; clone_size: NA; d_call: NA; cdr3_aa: CASRLFGGHNEQFF; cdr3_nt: TGTGCCAGCAGACTATTCGGGGGGCACAATGAGCAGTTCTTC
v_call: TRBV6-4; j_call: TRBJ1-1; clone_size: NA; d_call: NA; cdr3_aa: CASRAAMNTEAFF; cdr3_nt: TGTGCCAGCAGGGCCGCCATGAACACTGAAGCTTTCTTT
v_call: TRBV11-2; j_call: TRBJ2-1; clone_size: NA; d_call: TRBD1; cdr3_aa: CASSQGTGLYNEQFF; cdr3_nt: TGTGCCAGCAGCCAAGGGACAGGGTTGTACAATGAGCAGTTCTTC
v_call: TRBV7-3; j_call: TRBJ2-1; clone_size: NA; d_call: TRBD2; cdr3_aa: CASSLALAGASYNEQFF; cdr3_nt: TGTGCCAGCAGCTTGGCTCTAGCGGGGGCCTCCTACAATGAGCAGTTCTTC
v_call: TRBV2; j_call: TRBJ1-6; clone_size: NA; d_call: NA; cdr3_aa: CASRPRGSPLHF; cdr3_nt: TGTGCCAGCAGACCCAGGGGCTCACCCCTCCACTTT
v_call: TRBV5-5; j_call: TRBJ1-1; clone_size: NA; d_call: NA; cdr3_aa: CASSLKWGVGTEAFF; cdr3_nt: TGTGCCAGCAGCTTGAAGTGGGGGGTGGGCACTGAAGCTTTCTTT
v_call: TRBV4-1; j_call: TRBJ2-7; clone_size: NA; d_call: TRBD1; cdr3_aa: CASSPQGQGAFEQYF; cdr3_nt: TGCGCCAGCAGCCCCCAGGGACAGGGGGCTTTTGAGCAGTACTTC
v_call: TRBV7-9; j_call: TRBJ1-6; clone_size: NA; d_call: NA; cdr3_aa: CASSSLEGLNSPLHF; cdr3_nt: TGTGCCAGCAGCTCTCTAGAGGGCCTTAATTCACCCCTCCACTTT
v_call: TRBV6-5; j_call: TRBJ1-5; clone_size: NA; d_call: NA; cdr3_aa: CASSYSRDQPQHF; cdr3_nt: TGTGCCAGCAGTTACTCGAGAGATCAGCCCCAGCATTTT
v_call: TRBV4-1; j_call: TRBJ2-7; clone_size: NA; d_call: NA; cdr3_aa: CASRPEGGGFYEQYF; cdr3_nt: TGCGCCAGCAGACCAGAGGGGGGGGGCTTCTACGAGCAGTACTTC
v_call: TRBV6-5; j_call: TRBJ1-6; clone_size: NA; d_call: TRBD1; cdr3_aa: CASSLDRGLTSPLHF; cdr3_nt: TGTGCCAGCAGCCTTGACAGGGGGCTTACCTCACCCCTCCACTTT
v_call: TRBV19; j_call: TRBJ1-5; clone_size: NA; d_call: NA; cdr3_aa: CASSIGRSRGNQPQHF; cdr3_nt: TGTGCCAGTAGTATAGGGCGCTCCCGCGGGAATCAGCCCCAGCATTTT
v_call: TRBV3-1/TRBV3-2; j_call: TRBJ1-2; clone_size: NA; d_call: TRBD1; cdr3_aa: CASSQGQGAEGYTF; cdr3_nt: TGTGCCAGCAGCCAAGGACAGGGGGCAGAGGGCTACACCTTC
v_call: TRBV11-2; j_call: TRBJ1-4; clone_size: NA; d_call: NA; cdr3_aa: CASSFRAGTNEKLFF; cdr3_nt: TGTGCCAGCAGCTTCCGGGCGGGGACTAATGAAAAACTGTTTTTT